This T cell receptor beta chain was documented in a study of blood T cell repertoires in COVID-19. Methods used by the authors: Nucleated cell number was recorded as an estimate derived from reference gene primer amplification. The repertoire was sequenced with immunoSEQ multiplex PCR; TCRdb's copy has only in-frame clones and lacks some. The DNA was the basis for D and trimming; V, J and clone size are from that table. This sample has roughly 440,000 clones; approximately 88% occur once, and the top ten carry roughly 12%. This CDR3 is 15 amino acids long. The germline V gene has CDR1 SGHNT and CDR2 YENEEA. V gave up 1 base and J gave up 4 bases, with 11 bases separating them.

V usage is TRBV11-3 and J usage is TRBJ2-1; TRBD2 might be the D (6 bases). The sequenced sample was peripheral blood. The TCR comes from a woman aged 45-60 years with COVID-19, enrolled during active disease. In DNA, the CDR3 is TGTGCCAGCAGCTTAGGAGGGGAGGTATACAATGAGCAGTTCTTC. It encodes CASSLGGEVYNEQFF.